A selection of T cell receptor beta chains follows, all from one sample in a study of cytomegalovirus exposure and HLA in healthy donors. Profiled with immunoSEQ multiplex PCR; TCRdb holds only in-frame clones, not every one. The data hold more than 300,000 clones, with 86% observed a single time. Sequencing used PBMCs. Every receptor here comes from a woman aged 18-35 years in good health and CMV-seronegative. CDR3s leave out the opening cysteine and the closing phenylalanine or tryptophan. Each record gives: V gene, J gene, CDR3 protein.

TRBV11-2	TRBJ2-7	ASRKGGQAPYEQY
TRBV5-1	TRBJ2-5	ASSEGLAGAQETQY
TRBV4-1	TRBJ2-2	ASSQAWWTTTVIAGELF
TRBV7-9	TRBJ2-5	ASSPTPGAGGNQETQY
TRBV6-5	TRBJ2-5	ASSSSGQETQY
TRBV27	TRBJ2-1	ASSSTSNHEQF
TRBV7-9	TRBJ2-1	ASSLGRDYSYNEQF
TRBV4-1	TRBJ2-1	ASSQDKTSYNEQF
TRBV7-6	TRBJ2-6	ASSLMQGLGANVLT
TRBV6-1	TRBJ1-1	ASSEPSPEAF
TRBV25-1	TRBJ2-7	ASSEYNSGAYEQY
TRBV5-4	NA	ASSLQTGSQETQY
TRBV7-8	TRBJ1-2	ASSSGAGGYT
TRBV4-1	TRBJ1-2	ASSAVDRGGYGYT
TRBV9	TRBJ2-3	ASSVVSRGQGDTQY
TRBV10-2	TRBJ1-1	ASSKQENTEAF
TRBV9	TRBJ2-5	ASSASLAGHETQY
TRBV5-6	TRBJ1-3	ASSGSVDTIY
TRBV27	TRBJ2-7	ASSSSDISSYEQY
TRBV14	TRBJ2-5	ASSQRIIAVYPQETQY
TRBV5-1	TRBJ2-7	ASSEDRVEQY
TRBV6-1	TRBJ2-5	ASSEAGGETQY
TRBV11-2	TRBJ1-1	ASSLLTGPNTEAF
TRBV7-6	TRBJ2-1	ASSLGEGGGFGNEQF